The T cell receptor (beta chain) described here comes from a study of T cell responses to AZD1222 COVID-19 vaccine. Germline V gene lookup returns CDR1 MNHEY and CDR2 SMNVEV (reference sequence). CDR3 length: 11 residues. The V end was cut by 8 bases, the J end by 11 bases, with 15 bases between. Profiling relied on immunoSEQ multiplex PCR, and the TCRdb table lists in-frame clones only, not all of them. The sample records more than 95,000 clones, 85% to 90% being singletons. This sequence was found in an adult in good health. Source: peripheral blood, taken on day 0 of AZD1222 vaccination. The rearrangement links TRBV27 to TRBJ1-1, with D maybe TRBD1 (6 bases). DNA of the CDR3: TGTGCCAGCGGTAACAGGGTTAAGGCTTTCTTT. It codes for CASGNRVKAFF.